This TCR beta chain emerged from a study of T cell changes during pregnancy in multiple sclerosis. Some clones are missing from TCRdb's copy, which holds only in-frame ones; the method was immunoSEQ multiplex PCR. The sample includes approximately 70,000 clones, about 91% seen only once; the top ten take roughly 1.3%. The receptor was isolated from a female donor in good health, enrolled as a control in a pregnancy study. This material consisted of peripheral blood, taken in the second trimester of pregnancy.

The CDR3 reads CASSQDVAAGELFF. Here the CDR3 DNA reads TGTGCCAGCAGCCAAGATGTAGCGGCCGGGGAGCTGTTTTTT. The chain combines TRBV4-2 with TRBJ2-2, with D perhaps matching TRBD2 (6 bases). Deletions cut 0 bases from V and 6 bases from J, with 8 bases between. Germline CDR1 and CDR2: LGHNA and YNFKEQ. The CDR3 extends over 14 amino acids.